These 19 T cell receptor beta chains came from one sample sequenced in a study of T cells in women clearing cervical HPV infection. Assay used: immunoSEQ multiplex PCR; TCRdb lists only in-frame clones, some missing. Recorded for this sample: tens of thousands of clones. The sample consisted of blood buffy coat. The receptors derive from a woman between 18 and 70 years old with a cervical HPV16 infection that either progressed to CIN3+ or cleared (not recorded which).

The CDR3 here is CASSPGYNEQFF. The DNA read from the CDR3 is TGTGCCAGCAGCCCAGGGTACAATGAG. The chain recombines TRBV12-3 or TRBV12-4 with TRBJ2-1; possibly TRBD1 for D (5 bases). The CDR3 goes on 3 residues after the read ends, and that part is filled in from the germline J gene. The CDR3 is made up of 12 amino acids. The germline V and J ends were trimmed by 6 bases and 4 bases, with 7 bases remaining between them.

The part of the CDR3 DNA that was read is TGTGCCAGCAGCCCGGACGGGACTAGCGTCACAGATACG. Translated, it gives CASSPDGTSVTDT. The whole CDR3 reads CASSPDGTSVTDTQYF. V is TRBV9 and J is TRBJ2-3; 10 bases line up with TRBD2. The observed sequence ends 3 residues before the CDR3 terminus, with the missing tail filled in from the germline J gene. Per the germline V gene, CDR1 is SGDLS and CDR2 is YYNGEE. With 4 bases clipped from V and 2 bases from J, the junction kept 7 bases outside the gene matches. The CDR3 spans 16 residues.

In regard to this clone: The observed sequence ends 3 residues before the CDR3 terminus, with the missing tail filled in from the germline J gene. The chain carries TRBV2 and TRBJ2-1, with 11 bases aligning to TRBD2. CDR1 and CDR2 from the germline V gene are SNHLY and FYNNEI. The trim removed 6 bases at V and 7 bases at J, leaving 11 bases unmatched. CDR3 size: 16 residues. CDR3: CASRRGLAGGENEQFF. The sequenced part of the CDR3 DNA is TGTGCCAGCAGGAGGGGGCTAGCGGGGGGTGAGAATGAG.

Comment on this clone: The CDR3 extends 3 residues past the end of the read, so its final part is completed from the germline J gene. The genes are TRBV18 and TRBJ1-6, with D possibly TRBD1 on 6 matching bases. CDR1 and CDR2 from the germline V gene are KGHSH and LQKENI. CDR3 length: 15 residues. The V end was cut by 3 bases, the J end by 7 bases, with 13 bases between. The sequenced part of the CDR3 DNA is TGTGCCAGCTCACCGGACAGTGCTCGGAATTCACCC. Amino acid sequence: CASSPDSARNSP. The entire CDR3 protein reads CASSPDSARNSPLHF.

The CDR3 protein is CASSQDRGRNQPQHF. The sequenced CDR3 bases are TGCGCCAGCAGCCAAGATAGGGGTAGGAATCAGCCC. V usage is TRBV4-1 and J usage is TRBJ1-5; D perhaps matches TRBD1 (5 bases). The read ends 3 residues early relative to the CDR3; the germline J gene fills the gap. This CDR3 is built from 15 residues. Germline lookup yields CDR1 MGHRA and CDR2 YSYEKL. Trimming removed 0 bases at V and 4 bases at J, with 10 bases between.

Details on this clone: The observed sequence ends 3 residues before the CDR3 terminus, with the missing tail filled in from the germline J gene. The chain has TRBV18 and TRBJ2-2, with D possibly being TRBD1 (5 bases). Germline loops: CDR1 KGHSH, CDR2 LQKENI. The V gene lost 3 bases and the J gene lost 1 base, with 9 bases spanning the gap. There are 15 residues in the CDR3. The CDR3 reads CASSPKGMNTGELFF. The covered CDR3 bases are TGTGCCAGCTCACCGAAGGGGATGAACACCGGGGAG.

Notes on this clone: The read stops 3 residues short of the end of the CDR3; the missing end is completed from the germline J gene. J is TRBJ2-5 and V is TRBV20-1; 9 nucleotides align to TRBD2. The CDR3 length is 16 residues. Germline lookup yields CDR1 DFQATT and CDR2 SNEGSKA (reference sequence). V gave up 0 bases and J gave up 5 bases; unmatched junction bases: 10. The CDR3 DNA, read in part, is TGCAGTGCTAGAGAATGGGGCGGGGGGGCCTCGGAGACC. It specifies CSAREWGGGASET. The full CDR3 sequence reads CSAREWGGGASETQYF.

Regarding this clone: The CDR3 goes on 3 residues after the read ends, and that part is filled in from the germline J gene. The chain carries TRBV7-6 and TRBJ2-7; D gene uncertain. Germline V gene sequence: CDR1 SGHVS, CDR2 FNYEAQ. The CDR3 is 14 residues long. With 0 bases removed from V and 3 bases from J, the gap between germline ends came to 9 bases. The DNA read from the CDR3 is TGTGCCAGCAGCTTAGCAGGAACGGGCTACGAG. Translated, it gives CASSLAGTGYE. The entire CDR3 is CASSLAGTGYEQYF.

Comment on this clone: The missing CDR3 end, 3 residues past where the read stops, is filled in from the germline J gene. This sequence joins TRBV19 and TRBJ2-2, with 12 bases fitting TRBD1. The CDR3 has 14 amino acids. Germline assignment: CDR1 LNHDA and CDR2 SQIVND (reference sequence). V was pared by 5 bases and J by 6 bases, with 1 base of the junction left unmatched. Here the CDR3 reads CASSGTGGPGELFF. The DNA read from the CDR3 is TGTGCCAGTAGTGGGACAGGGGGCCCCGGGGAG.

With respect to this clone: With the read ending 3 residues before the CDR3 end, the germline J gene is used to fill in that end. This chain connects TRBV30 to TRBJ1-1, with D hard to call. Germline values: CDR1 GTSNPN, CDR2 SVGIG (reference sequence). The CDR3 has 11 residues. CDR3 protein: CAWSVDYRAFF. Incomplete CDR3 DNA: TGTGCCTGGAGTGTGGACTACAGA.

Notes on this clone: The sequenced fragment ends 3 residues before the CDR3 boundary, so the rest is inferred from the germline J gene. This chain connects TRBV20-1 to TRBJ1-6, with a possible D match to TRBD1 (6 bases). Between the trimmed V and J ends, which lost 1 base and 7 bases, there was a span of 11 bases. CDR1 and CDR2 (germline): DFQATT, SNEGSKA (reference sequence). The length of the CDR3 is 14 residues. CDR3: CSARGGQVNSPLHF. The sequenced part of the CDR3 DNA is TGCAGTGCTAGAGGGGGACAAGTAAATTCACCC.

As to this clone: With the read ending 3 residues before the CDR3 end, the germline J gene is used to fill in that end. The rearrangement joins TRBV15 to TRBJ1-5, with D possibly matching TRBD1 (6 bases). CDR3 length: 15 residues. Trimming took 0 bases from V and 5 from J, leaving 11 bases between them. Per germline, CDR1 LNHNV and CDR2 YYDKDF (reference sequence). CDR3 DNA, as far as it was read: TGTGCCACCAGCAGAGAGCAGGGGTTGGATCAGCCC. It translates to CATSREQGLDQP. Given in full, the CDR3 is CATSREQGLDQPQHF.

On this clone: The read terminates 3 residues before the CDR3 end, so the remaining end is supplied by the germline J gene. The V and J genes are TRBV10-2 and TRBJ1-2, with D uncertain. The CDR3 is 13 amino acids. Germline CDR1 is WSHSY and CDR2 is SAAADI. Trimming cost V 3 bases and J 4 bases, with 9 bases left between them. The CDR3 loop reads CASSEDTSYGYTF. The covered CDR3 bases are TGCGCCAGCAGTGAAGACACCTCCTATGGC.

This clone is called medium-sized based on its frequency. Read data end 3 residues before the CDR3 end; the end is taken from the germline J gene. V usage is TRBV5-4 and J usage is TRBJ1-1; D might be TRBD1 (6 bases). Deletions cut 0 bases from V and 7 bases from J, with 16 bases between. The germline V gene encodes CDR1 SGHNT and CDR2 YYREEE (reference sequence). The CDR3 has 15 residues. The CDR3 region is CASSLGFGSGDEAFF. The DNA read from the CDR3 is TGTGCCAGCAGCTTGGGGTTCGGGTCAGGGGATGAA.

Comment on this clone: The read is 3 residues too short to cover the CDR3 end, so that end is filled in from the germline J gene. The rearrangement joins TRBV30 to TRBJ2-1; TRBD1 aligns across 8 bases. Germline assignment: CDR1 GTSNPN and CDR2 SVGIG (reference sequence). The length of the CDR3 is 13 residues. Trimming took 7 bases from V and 9 from J; bases not matched to a gene: 11. This CDR3 reads CAYKGDRRGEQFF. The CDR3 DNA, read in part, is TGTGCCTACAAAGGGGACAGGAGAGGTGAG.

The sequenced CDR3 bases are TGTGCCAGCAGCTTGACAGACAGGGGGCTTGGTGAA. It yields the protein CASSLTDRGLGE. The full CDR3 protein is CASSLTDRGLGEAFF. This chain uses TRBV7-8 with TRBJ1-1; 10 bases line up with TRBD1. Coverage ceases 3 residues before the CDR3 finishes, and the germline J gene fills in the end. With 3 bases clipped from V and 7 bases from J, the junction kept 8 bases outside the gene matches. The CDR3 is 15 amino acids. Per the germline V gene, CDR1 is SGHVS and CDR2 is FQNEAQ.

About this clone itself: The CDR3 end lies 3 residues beyond the end of the read and is filled in from the germline J gene. V gene TRBV7-3 combines with J gene TRBJ1-6; 8 bases are a match to TRBD1. The CDR3 is 15 residues long. Trimming cost V 6 bases and J 7 bases; bases outside gene matches: 8. Germline loops: CDR1 SGHTA, CDR2 FQGTGA. The CDR3 DNA, read in part, is TGTGCCAGCAGTCACCGGGACAGGAAAAATTCACCC. Its protein product is CASSHRDRKNSP. The CDR3 reads in full as CASSHRDRKNSPLHF.

On this clone itself: The CDR3 is cut off 3 residues early in the read; its end comes from the germline J gene. The chain employs TRBV20-1 and TRBJ2-1; a possible D gene is TRBD1 (6 bases). The V and J ends lost 5 bases and 3 bases respectively, with 17 bases between them. The CDR3 totals 15 residues. CDR1 is DFQATT and CDR2 is SNEGSKA in the germline V gene (reference sequence). The CDR3: CSAHPRQGNYNEQFF. The CDR3 DNA, read in part, is TGCAGTGCTCACCCGCGGCAGGGGAACTACAATGAG.

Of note for this clone: Read coverage stops 3 residues before the CDR3 terminus; the germline J gene supplies the remainder. The chain links TRBV30 to TRBJ1-6; D is undetermined. CDR1 is GTSNPN, CDR2 SVGIG, per germline (reference sequence). The CDR3 is made up of 12 amino acids. Trimming shortened V by 2 bases and J by 8 bases, and 7 bases separated the two germline ends. The CDR3 protein is CAWSRGYSPLHF. The CDR3 bases that were read are TGTGCCTGGAGTCGAGGGTATTCACCC.